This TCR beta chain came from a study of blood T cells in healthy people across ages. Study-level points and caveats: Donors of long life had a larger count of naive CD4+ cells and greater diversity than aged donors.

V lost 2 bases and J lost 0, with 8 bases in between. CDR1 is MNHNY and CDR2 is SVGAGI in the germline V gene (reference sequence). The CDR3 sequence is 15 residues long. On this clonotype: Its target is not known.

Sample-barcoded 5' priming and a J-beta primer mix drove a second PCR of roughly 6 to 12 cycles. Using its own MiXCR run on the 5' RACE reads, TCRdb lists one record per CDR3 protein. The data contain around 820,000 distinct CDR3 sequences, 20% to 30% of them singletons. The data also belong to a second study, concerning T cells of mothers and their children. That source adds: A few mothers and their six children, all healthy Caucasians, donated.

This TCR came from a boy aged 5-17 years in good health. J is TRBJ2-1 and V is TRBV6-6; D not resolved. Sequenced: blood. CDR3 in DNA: TGTGCCAGCAGTTACGGGGTCAGCTCCTACAATGAGCAGTTCTTC. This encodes CASSYGVSSYNEQFF.